What follows is one TCR beta chain and its context. Using immunoSEQ multiplex PCR, the repertoire was profiled, and TCRdb retains in-frame clones only, with some absent. Of 180,000 or so clones listed, under 85% are singletons. The sample belongs to a study of blood T cell repertoires in COVID-19. This CDR3 region has 16 residues. Losses at the gene ends were 5 bases for V and 2 bases for J; bases not matched to a gene: 11. From germline, CDR1 is SGHAT and CDR2 FQDESV (reference sequence). Sequences were obtained from peripheral blood. The TCR was taken from an elderly woman with acute or convalescent COVID-19. The rearrangement joins TRBV11-1 to TRBJ2-7; TRBD1 agrees at 8 bases. CDR3 region: CASSLTTVTGAYEQYF. CDR3 coding DNA: TGTGCCAGCAGCCTTACAACGGTGACAGGGGCCTACGAGCAGTACTTC.